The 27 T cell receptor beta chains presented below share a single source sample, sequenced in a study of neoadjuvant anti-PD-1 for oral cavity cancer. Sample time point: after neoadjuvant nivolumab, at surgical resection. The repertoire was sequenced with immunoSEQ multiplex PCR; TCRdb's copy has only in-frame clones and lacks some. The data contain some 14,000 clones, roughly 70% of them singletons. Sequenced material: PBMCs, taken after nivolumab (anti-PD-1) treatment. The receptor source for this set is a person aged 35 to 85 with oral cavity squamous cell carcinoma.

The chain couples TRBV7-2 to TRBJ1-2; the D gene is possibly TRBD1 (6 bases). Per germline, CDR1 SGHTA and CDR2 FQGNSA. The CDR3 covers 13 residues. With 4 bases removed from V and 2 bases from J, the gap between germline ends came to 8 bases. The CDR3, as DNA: TGTGCCAGCAGCTCAGGACAGAACTATGGCTACACCTTC. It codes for CASSSGQNYGYTF.

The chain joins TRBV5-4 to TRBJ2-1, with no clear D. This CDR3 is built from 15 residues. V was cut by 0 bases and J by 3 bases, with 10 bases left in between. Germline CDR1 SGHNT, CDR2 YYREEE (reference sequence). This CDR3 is CASSLGGSFYNEQFF. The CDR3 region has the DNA TGTGCCAGCAGCTTGGGCGGCTCCTTCTACAATGAGCAGTTCTTC.

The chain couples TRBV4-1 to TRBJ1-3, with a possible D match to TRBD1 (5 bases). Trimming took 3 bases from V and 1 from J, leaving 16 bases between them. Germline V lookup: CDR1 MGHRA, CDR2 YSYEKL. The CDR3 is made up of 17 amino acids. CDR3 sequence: CASSHSPGRGSGNTIYF. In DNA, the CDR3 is TGCGCCAGCAGCCATTCACCAGGGAGGGGATCTGGAAACACCATATATTTT.

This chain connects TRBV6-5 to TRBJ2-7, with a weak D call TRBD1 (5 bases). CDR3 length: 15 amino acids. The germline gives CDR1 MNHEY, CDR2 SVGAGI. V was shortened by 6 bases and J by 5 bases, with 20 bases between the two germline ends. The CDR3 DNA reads TGTGCCAGCAGACCCATCCTACAGGTACAGGACGAGCAGTACTTC. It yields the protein CASRPILQVQDEQYF.

CDR3 nucleotide sequence: TGTGCCAGTAGTGACTCGCCCCAACAAGAGACCCAGTACTTC. This translates into CASSDSPQQETQYF. This chain connects TRBV19 to TRBJ2-5; D call uncertain. V was shortened by 5 bases and J by 2 bases, with 12 bases between the two germline ends. CDR3 size: 14 residues. Germline V gene lookup returns CDR1 LNHDA and CDR2 SQIVND (reference sequence).

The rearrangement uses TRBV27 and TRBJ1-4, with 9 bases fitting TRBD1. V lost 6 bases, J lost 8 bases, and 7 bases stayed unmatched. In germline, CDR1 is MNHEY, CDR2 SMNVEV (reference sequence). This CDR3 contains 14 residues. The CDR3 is CASRGTGRWEKLFF. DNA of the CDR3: TGTGCCAGCAGGGGGACAGGGAGATGGGAAAAACTGTTTTTT.

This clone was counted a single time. DNA of the CDR3: TGTGCCAGCAGCTTGTCGAAGACACACCAAGAGACCCAGTACTTC. It yields the protein CASSLSKTHQETQYF. The rearrangement uses TRBV5-5 and TRBJ2-5; D call uncertain. The germline V gene has CDR1 SGHKS and CDR2 YYEKEE (reference sequence). Trimming stripped 1 base from V and 0 bases from J, with 10 bases between. The length of the CDR3 is 15 residues.

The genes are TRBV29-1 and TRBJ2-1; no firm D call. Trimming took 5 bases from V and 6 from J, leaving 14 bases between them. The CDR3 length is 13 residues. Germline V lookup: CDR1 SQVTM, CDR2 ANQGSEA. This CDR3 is CSVNPGSSNEQFF. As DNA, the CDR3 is TGCAGCGTTAATCCCGGATCCAGCAATGAGCAGTTCTTC.

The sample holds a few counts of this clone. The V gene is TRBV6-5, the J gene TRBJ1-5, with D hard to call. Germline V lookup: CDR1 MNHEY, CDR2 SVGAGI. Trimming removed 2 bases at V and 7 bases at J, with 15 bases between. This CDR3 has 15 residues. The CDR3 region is CASSYGRISGQPQHF. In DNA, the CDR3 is TGTGCCAGCAGTTACGGCCGGATTTCTGGGCAGCCCCAGCATTTT.

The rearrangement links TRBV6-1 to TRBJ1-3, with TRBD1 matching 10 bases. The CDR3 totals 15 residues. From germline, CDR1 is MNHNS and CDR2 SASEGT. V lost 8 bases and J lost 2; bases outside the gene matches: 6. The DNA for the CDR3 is TGTGCCAGCGGACCTGGACAGGGGGCTGGAAACACCATATATTTT. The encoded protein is CASGPGQGAGNTIYF.

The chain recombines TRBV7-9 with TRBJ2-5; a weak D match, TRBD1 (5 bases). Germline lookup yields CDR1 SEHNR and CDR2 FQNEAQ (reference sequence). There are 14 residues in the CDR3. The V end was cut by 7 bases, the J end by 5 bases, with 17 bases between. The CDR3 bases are TGTGCCAGCACCCCTCTCGCAGGGTGGGAGACCCAGTACTTC. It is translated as CASTPLAGWETQYF.

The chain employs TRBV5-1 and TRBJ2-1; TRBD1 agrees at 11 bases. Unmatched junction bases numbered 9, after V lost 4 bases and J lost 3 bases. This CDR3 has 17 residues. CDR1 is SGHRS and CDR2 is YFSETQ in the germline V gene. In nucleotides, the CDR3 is TGCGCCAGCAGCAGGACAATCGGGACAGGGGGCTACAATGAGCAGTTCTTC. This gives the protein CASSRTIGTGGYNEQFF.

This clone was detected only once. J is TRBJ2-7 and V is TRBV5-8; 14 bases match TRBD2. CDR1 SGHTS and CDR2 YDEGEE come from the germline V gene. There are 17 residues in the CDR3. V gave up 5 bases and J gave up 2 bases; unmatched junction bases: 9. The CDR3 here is CASSRRGLAGGTYEQYF. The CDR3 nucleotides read TGTGCCAGCAGTCGTAGAGGACTAGCGGGAGGTACCTACGAGCAGTACTTC.

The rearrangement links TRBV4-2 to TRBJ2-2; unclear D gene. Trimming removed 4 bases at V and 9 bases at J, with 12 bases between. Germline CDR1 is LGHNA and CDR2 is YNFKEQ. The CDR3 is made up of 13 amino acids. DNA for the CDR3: TGTGCCAGCAGCCGGAAACGCTTGCGGGAGCTGTTTTTT. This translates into CASSRKRLRELFF.

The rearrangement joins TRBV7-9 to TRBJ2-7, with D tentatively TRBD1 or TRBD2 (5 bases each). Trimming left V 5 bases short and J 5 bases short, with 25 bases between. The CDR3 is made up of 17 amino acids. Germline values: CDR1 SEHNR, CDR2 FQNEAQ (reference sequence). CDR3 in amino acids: CASSRGRFRLIFDEQYF. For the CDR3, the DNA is TGTGCCAGCAGCCGGGGCCGGTTCAGACTGATCTTCGACGAGCAGTACTTC.

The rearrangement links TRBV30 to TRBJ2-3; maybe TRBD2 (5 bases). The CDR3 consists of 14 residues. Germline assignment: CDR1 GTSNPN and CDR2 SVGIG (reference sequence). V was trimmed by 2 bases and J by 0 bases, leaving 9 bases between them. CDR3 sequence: CAWSFGLSTDTQYF. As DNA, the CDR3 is TGTGCCTGGAGTTTCGGACTGAGCACAGATACGCAGTATTTT. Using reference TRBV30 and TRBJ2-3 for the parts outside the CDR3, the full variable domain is SQTIHQWPATLVQPVGSPLSLECTVEGTSNPNLYWYRQAAGRGLQLLFYSVGIGQISSEVPQNLSASRPQDRQFILSSKKLLLSDSGFYLCAWSFGLSTDTQYFGPGTRLTVL.

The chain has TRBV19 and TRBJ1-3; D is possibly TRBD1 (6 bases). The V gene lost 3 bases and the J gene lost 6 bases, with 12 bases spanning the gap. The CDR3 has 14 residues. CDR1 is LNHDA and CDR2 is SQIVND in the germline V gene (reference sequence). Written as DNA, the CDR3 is TGTGCCAGTAGTATCCAACAGGGAGTAAACACCATATATTTT. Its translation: CASSIQQGVNTIYF.

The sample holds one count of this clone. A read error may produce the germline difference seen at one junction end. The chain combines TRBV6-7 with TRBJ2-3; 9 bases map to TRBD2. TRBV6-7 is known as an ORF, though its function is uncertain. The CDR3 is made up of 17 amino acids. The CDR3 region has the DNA TGTGCCAGCAGTGACTCCCTCGCGGGGGGGCTGGAAGATACGCAGTATTTT. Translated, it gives CASSDSLAGGLEDTQYF.

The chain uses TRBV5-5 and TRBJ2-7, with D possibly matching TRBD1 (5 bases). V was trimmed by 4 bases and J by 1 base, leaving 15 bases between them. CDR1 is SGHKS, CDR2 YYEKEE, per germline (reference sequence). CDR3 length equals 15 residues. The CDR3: CASSHTKTASYEQYF. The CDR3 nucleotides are TGTGCCAGCAGCCATACTAAGACAGCTTCCTACGAGCAGTACTTC.

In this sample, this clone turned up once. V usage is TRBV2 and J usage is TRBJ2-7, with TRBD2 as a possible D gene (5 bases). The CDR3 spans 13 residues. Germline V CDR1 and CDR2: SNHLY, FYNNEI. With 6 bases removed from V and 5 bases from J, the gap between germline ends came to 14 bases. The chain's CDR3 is CASRPTREHEQYF. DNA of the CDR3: TGTGCCAGCAGGCCTACTAGAGAGCACGAGCAGTACTTC.

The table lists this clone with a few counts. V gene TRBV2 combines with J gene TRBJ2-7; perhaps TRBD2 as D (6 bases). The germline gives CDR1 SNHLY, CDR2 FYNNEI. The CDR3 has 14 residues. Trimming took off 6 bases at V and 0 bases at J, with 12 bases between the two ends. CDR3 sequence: CASRGTLLSYEQYF. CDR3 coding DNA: TGTGCCAGCAGGGGGACTCTCCTCTCCTACGAGCAGTACTTC.

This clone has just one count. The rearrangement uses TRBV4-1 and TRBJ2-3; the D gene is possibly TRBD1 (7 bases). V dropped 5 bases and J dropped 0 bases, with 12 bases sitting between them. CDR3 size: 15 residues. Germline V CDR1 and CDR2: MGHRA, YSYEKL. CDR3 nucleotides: TGCGCCAGCAGCTCACAGGGGACTAGCACAGATACGCAGTATTTT. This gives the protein CASSSQGTSTDTQYF.

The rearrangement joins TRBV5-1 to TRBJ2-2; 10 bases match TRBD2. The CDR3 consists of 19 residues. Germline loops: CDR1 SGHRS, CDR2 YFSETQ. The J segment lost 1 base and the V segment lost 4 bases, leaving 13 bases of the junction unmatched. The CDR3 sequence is CASSQRVAGGRMNTGELFF. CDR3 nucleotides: TGCGCCAGCAGCCAGCGAGTAGCGGGAGGTCGGATGAACACCGGGGAGCTGTTTTTT.

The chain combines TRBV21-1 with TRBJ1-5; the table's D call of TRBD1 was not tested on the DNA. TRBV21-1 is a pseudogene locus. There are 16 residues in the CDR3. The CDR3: CASSKGRAACDQPQHF. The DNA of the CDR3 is TGTGCCAGCAGCAAAGGCAGGGCGGCTTGTGATCAGCCCCAGCATTTT.

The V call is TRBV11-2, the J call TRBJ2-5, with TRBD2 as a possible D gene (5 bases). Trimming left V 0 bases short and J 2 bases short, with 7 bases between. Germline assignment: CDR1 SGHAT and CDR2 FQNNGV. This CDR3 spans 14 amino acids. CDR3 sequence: CASSLERVQETQYF. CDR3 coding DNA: TGTGCCAGCAGCTTAGAGCGGGTACAAGAGACCCAGTACTTC.

The CDR3 region is CASSLTGGGTNIQYF. CDR3 in DNA: TGTGCCAGCAGCTTAACAGGGGGCGGGACAAACATTCAGTACTTC. The rearrangement uses TRBV7-3 and TRBJ2-4; D perhaps matches TRBD1 (7 bases). V was trimmed by 0 bases and J by 6 bases, leaving 12 bases between them. Germline CDR1 and CDR2: SGHTA and FQGTGA. CDR3 length equals 15 residues.

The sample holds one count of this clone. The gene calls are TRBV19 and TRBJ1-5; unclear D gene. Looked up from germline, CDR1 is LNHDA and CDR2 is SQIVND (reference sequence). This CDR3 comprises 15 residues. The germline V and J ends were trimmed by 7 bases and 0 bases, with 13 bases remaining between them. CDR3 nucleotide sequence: TGTGCCAGTAACCCCACGGGGTTTAGCAATCAGCCCCAGCATTTT. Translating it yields CASNPTGFSNQPQHF.